This TCR beta chain was sequenced during a study of CD8 T cells in Susac syndrome. This clonotype came up once. RNA amounts of roughly 0.5 to 1 ug underwent reverse transcription with random hexamers. The method of amplification for TCR beta CDR3 was immunoSEQ multiplex PCR, covering 54 Vbeta and 13 Jbeta. TCRdb redid the calling of the immunoSEQ multiplex PCR reads with MiXCR, one entry per CDR3 protein. The data show some 150,000 distinct CDR3 sequences, less than 95% seen once. The clonotype was recovered from a human donor in good health. The sample was CD4+ T cells from PBMCs.

The CDR3 reads CASRTGSETQYF. The CDR3 bases are TGTGCCAGCAGAACAGGGTCCGAGACCCAGTACTTC. This rearrangement joins TRBV5-6 to TRBJ2-5; the D gene is possibly TRBD1 (6 bases). Looked up from germline, CDR1 is SGHDT and CDR2 is YYEEEE. V was pared by 5 bases and J by 5 bases, with 10 bases between. The CDR3 loop spans 12 amino acids.